This T cell receptor (beta chain) is drawn from a study of T cells in Graves' hyperthyroidism and ophthalmopathy (dated by TCRdb to between 2018 and 2021). Some background on the complete study: Peripheral blood was sampled at the time of initial diagnosis, prior to any treatment. The 100 or so discovery patients were randomly split 7:3 into training and test sets. After blood sampling, hyperthyroidism patients were treated with methimazole at a starting dose of 30 mg daily, and ophthalmopathy patients were treated with high-dose intravenous methylprednisolone. Whether ophthalmopathy could be predicted prospectively was tested in an independent validation cohort made up of approximately 19 hyperthyroidism patients plus 17 patients who later progressed to ophthalmopathy. The study also compared thyroid tissue and blood T-cell repertoires from several Graves' hyperthyroidism patients. To identify distinguishing TCR V-J signatures, a discovery cohort of roughly 100 patients was used, comprising fewer than 45 with Graves' ophthalmopathy and 55 to 65 with stable Graves' hyperthyroidism. TCR Vbeta CDR3 sequencing of approximately 140 peripheral blood samples (roughly 41 ophthalmopathy, roughly 72 hyperthyroidism and around 17 progressor patients) is reported in the paper.

V is clipped by 7 bases and J by 0 bases, and the sequence between their germline boundaries is 12 bases long. Including the terminal cysteine and phenylalanine, the CDR3 comprises 14 residues. The retained sequence is limited to the CDR3, 42 bases, with the frame set at the first base. Per the germline V gene (reference sequence), LNHDA is the CDR1 and SQIVND is the CDR2. A patient counted as having stable Graves' hyperthyroidism if no progression to ophthalmopathy occurred over 18 months of follow-up. Hyperthyroidism patients were aged 18 to 65 years and newly diagnosed, with disease duration of less than 2 months. Any patient with an uncontrolled infection, another autoimmune disease, pregnancy or lactation was excluded. Clinical symptoms, serum thyroxine and TRAb, thyroid ultrasound, and orbital computed tomography formed the basis for the diagnoses. PBMCs were separated from 10 ml of fresh peripheral blood using Ficoll-Paque density gradient centrifugation. Total RNA was extracted with Trizol reagent, and quality was checked on an Agilent 2100 Bioanalyzer.

Amplification of TCR beta CDR3 regions was carried out from RNA transcripts. The first round of RT-PCR for the TCR CDR3 was performed with the HTBI primer set and the Qiagen OneStep RT-PCR kit. Libraries were constructed in a second round of multiplex PCR, after which size selection and purification were carried out. The libraries were sequenced on an Illumina HiSeq2000 using paired-end 100 bp reads. In the source study's methods: Raw data were processed with SOAPnuke, discarding reads with adapters, uncalled bases, mean Phred below 15, or no exact constant-primer or identifier match. COPE v1.2.5 was used to merge high-quality paired reads, and clonotypes were defined as unique nucleotide sequences. MiTCR v1.1 was used to align clonotypes to the IMGT TRBV, TRBD and TRBJ reference segments. The analysis was restricted to V-J combinations with a frequency above 0.0001, which together covered approximately 99% of the repertoires. A TCS score was defined as the ratio of F50 (clonal expansion) to E x V (chaos), with BLOSUM62-based TCRdist applied between CDR3 peptides within each V-J. Welch's t-statistics and random forest reduced 514 V-J features to 10 to 15, which were used in a naive Bayes classifier (R e1071). Using fastp at Q25 and MiXCR, TCRdb reprocessed the public reads and kept productive beta chains. Each CDR3 protein gets just one entry, which takes the most common genes and DNA from the rows behind it. These V and J calls originate from TCRdb's pipeline instead of the authors' own analysis. This sample holds 350,000 or so distinct CDR3 sequences; approximately 18% were observed only once. The ten largest account for 49% of the sample.

As for this clonotype: What this receptor recognizes is not known. The input lacks base qualities; no much larger clone sits a single base away.

What the study reported, not specific to this receptor: In cross-validation, a model built on a 13 V-J signature told ophthalmopathy apart from stable hyperthyroidism with approximately 90% sensitivity and roughly 81% specificity, and in testing the same model reached 80%/75%. Blood samples also contained most of the expanded thyroid clonotypes (frequency above 0.001), which suggests that blood repertoires may reflect thyroid immune responses. In validation, progression to ophthalmopathy was predicted by the model with roughly 71% sensitivity and 72% to 80% specificity, a median of roughly 6 months before onset. No statistical method was used to fix the sample size in advance, and group allocation was not hidden from the investigators.

The specimen sequenced was blood. The receptor's source is a woman between 45 and 60 years old with Graves' hyperthyroidism. Rearrangement joined TRBV19 to TRBJ1-1; the D segment cannot be called with confidence. The CDR3 corresponds to CASTSGLLNTEAFF. The DNA sequence is given as TGTGCCAGTACCAGTGGGTTACTGAACACTGAAGCTTTCTTT.